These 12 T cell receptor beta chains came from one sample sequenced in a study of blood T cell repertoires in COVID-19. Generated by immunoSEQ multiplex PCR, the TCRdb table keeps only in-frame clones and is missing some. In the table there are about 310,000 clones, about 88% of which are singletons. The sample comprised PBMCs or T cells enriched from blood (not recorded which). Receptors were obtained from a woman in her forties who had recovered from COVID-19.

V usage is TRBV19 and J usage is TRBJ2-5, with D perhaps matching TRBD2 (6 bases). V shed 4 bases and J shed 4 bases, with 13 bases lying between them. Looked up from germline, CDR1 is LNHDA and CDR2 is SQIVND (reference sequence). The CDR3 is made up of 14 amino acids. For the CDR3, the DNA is TGTGCCAGTAGTAGTGGGGGGAAGGGAGAGACCCAGTACTTC. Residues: CASSSGGKGETQYF. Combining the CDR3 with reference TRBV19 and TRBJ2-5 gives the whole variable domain DGGITQSPKYLFRKEGQNVTLSCEQNLNHDAMYWYRQDPGQGLRLIYYSQIVNDFQKGDIAEGYSVSREKKESFPLTVTSAQKNPTAFYLCASSSGGKGETQYFGPGTRLLVL.

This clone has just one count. CDR3: CASSISGQGGSGELFF. DNA for the CDR3: TGTGCCAGTAGTATATCAGGACAGGGCGGATCCGGGGAGCTGTTTTTT. This chain links TRBV19 with TRBJ2-2; 8 bases fit TRBD1. The length of the CDR3 is 16 residues. Germline CDR1 is LNHDA and CDR2 is SQIVND (reference sequence). The trim removed 2 bases at V and 6 bases at J, leaving 8 bases unmatched.

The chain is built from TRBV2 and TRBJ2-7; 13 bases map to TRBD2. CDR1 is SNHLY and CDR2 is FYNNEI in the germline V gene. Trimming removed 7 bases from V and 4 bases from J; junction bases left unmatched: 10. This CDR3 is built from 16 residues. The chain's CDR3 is CASILQTSGRIYEQYF. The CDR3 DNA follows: TGTGCCAGCATTCTCCAGACTAGCGGGAGGATATACGAGCAGTACTTC.

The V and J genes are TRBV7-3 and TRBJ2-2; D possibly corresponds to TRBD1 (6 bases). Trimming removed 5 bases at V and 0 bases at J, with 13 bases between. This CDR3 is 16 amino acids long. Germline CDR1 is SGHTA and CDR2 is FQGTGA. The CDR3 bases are TGTGCCAGCAGCATACAGGGACCAACGAACACCGGGGAGCTGTTTTTT. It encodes CASSIQGPTNTGELFF.

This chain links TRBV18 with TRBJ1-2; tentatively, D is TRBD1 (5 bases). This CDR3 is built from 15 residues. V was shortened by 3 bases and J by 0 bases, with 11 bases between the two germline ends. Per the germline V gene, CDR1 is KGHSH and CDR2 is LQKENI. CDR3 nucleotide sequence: TGTGCCAGCTCACCGCCACTGACAGCTAACTATGGCTACACCTTC. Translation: CASSPPLTANYGYTF. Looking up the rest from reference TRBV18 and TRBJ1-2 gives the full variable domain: NAGVMQNPRHLVRRRGQEARLRCSPMKGHSHVYWYRQLPEEGLKFMVYLQKENIIDESGMPKERFSAEFPKEGPSILRIQQVVRGDSAAYFCASSPPLTANYGYTFGSGTRLTVV.

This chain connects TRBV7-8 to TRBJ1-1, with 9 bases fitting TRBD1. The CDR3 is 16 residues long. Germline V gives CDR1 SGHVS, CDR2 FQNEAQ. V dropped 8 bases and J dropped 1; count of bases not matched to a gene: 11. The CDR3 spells CASGETGGLPNTEAFF. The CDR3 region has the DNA TGTGCCAGCGGAGAAACAGGGGGCCTGCCGAACACTGAAGCTTTCTTT.

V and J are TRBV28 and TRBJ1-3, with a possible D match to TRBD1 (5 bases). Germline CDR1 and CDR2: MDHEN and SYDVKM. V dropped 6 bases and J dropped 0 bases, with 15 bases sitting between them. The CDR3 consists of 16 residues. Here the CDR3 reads CASRGLGRSSGNTIYF. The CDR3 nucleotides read TGTGCCAGCAGGGGACTGGGACGGAGCTCTGGAAACACCATATATTTT. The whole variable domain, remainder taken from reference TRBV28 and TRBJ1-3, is DVKVTQSSRYLVKRTGEKVFLECVQDMDHENMFWYRQDPGLGLRLIYFSYDVKMKEKGDIPEGYSVSREKKERFSLILESASTNQTSMYLCASRGLGRSSGNTIYFGEGSWLTVV.

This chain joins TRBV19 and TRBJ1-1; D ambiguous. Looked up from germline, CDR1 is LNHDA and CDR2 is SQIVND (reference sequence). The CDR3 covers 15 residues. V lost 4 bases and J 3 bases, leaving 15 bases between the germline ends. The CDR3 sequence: CASSRREVQDTEAFF. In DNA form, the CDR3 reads TGTGCCAGTAGTAGAAGGGAGGTCCAGGACACTGAAGCTTTCTTT.

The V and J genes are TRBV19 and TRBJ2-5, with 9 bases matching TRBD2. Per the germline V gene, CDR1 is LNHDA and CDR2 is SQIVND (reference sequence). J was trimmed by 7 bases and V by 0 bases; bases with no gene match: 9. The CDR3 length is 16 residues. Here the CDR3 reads CASSIDVTSGRGTQYF. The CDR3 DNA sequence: TGTGCCAGTAGTATAGATGTTACTAGCGGGCGGGGGACCCAGTACTTC.

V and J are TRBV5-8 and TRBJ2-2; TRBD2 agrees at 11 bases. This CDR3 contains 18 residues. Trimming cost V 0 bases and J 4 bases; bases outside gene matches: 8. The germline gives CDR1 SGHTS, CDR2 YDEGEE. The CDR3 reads CASSLGYPSGGFTGELFF. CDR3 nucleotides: TGTGCCAGCAGCTTGGGGTACCCTAGCGGGGGGTTCACCGGGGAGCTGTTTTTT. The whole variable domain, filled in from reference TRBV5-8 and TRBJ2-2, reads EAGVTQSPTHLIKTRGQQATLRCSPISGHTSVYWYQQALGLGLQFLLWYDEGEERNRGNFPPRFSGRQFPNYSSELNVNALELEDSALYLCASSLGYPSGGFTGELFFGEGSRLTVL.

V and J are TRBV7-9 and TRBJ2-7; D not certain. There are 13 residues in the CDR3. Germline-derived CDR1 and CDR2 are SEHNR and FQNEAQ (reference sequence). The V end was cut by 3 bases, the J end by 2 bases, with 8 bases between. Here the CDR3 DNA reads TGTGCCAGCAGCTTTTCCCCCGCCTACGAGCAGTACTTC. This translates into CASSFSPAYEQYF.

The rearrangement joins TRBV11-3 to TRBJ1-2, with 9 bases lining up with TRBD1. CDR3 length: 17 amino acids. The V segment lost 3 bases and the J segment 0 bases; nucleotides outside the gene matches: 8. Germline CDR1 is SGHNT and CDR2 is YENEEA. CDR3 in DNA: TGTGCCAGCAGCTTTGCGGGGACAGGGAAAGCTAACTATGGCTACACCTTC. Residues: CASSFAGTGKANYGYTF.